This is a list of T cell receptor beta chains from one sample in a study of STAT3 mutations in large granular lymphocyte leukemia. The method was immunoSEQ multiplex PCR; TCRdb's version includes in-frame clones alone and lacks a portion of them. The table has roughly 38,000 clones, about 88% seen once. Sequencing was carried out using PBMCs. These receptors originate from a human donor with T large granular lymphocyte leukemia. Some clones in this sample may be carry-over from other donors' samples. The CDR3 runs from the conserved cysteine through the conserved F or W.

j_call v_call cdr3_length cdr3_aa
TRBJ2-5 TRBV10-2 12 CASGSGLETQYF
TRBJ2-7 TRBV5-8 13 CASSKDPAHEQYF
TRBJ1-2 TRBV4-1 15 CASSQVEGGTYGYTF
TRBJ1-2 TRBV9 14 CASSVGGPHYGYTF
TRBJ2-7 TRBV28 12 CASRGTSYEQYF
TRBJ2-5 TRBV5-1 14 CASNGGRTQETQYF
TRBJ1-1 TRBV4-3 14 CASSQDGQITEAFF
TRBJ2-6 TRBV19 17 CASRTATPSSGANVLTF
TRBJ1-3 TRBV13 15 CASSLGAFSGNTIYF
TRBJ1-5 TRBV28 16 CASSLPMDVSNQPQHF
TRBJ1-6 TRBV9 16 CASSVADGGPGSPLHF
TRBJ2-7 TRBV30 14 CAWSVGGRGYEQYF
TRBJ2-1 TRBV5-1 14 CASSLGGDYNEQFF
TRBJ2-2 TRBV7-9 16 CASSRGLAGTTGELFF